Presented here are 22 T cell receptor beta chains from one specimen sequenced in a study of CD8 T cells in Susac syndrome (dated by TCRdb to between 2017 and 2020). Receptor amplification or capture employed the immunoSEQ multiplex PCR assay. RNA was extracted using the RNeasy kit, and roughly 0.45 to 1 microgram was reverse transcribed with random hexamers. TCRdb reprocessing: public reads trimmed at Q25 with fastp, clones called with MiXCR, in-frame beta chains kept. Entries that share a CDR3 protein sequence are merged under the most common genes and DNA. The table for this sample lists a few hundred thousand distinct CDR3 sequences; about 82% of them were counted only once. Together, the top ten hold approximately 0.2% of the sample. The sequenced sample was CD8+ T cells from PBMCs. These TCRs come from a human donor with multiple sclerosis.

In this sample, this clonotype turned up a few times. The rearrangement uses TRBV29-1 and TRBJ2-7; D is uncertain. Germline V gene data show CDR1 as SQVTM and CDR2 as ANQGSEA. The length of the CDR3 is 12 residues. Trimming took 5 bases from V and 3 from J, leaving 11 bases between them. The CDR3 coding sequence is TGCAGCGTTAGGCAGCTTAGCTACGAGCAGTACTTC. Its translation is CSVRQLSYEQYF.

The chain has TRBV6-1 and TRBJ2-1, with a possible D match to TRBD1 (5 bases). The CDR3 contains 12 residues. Trimming shortened V by 6 bases and J by 6 bases, and 9 bases separated the two germline ends. CDR1 is MNHNS and CDR2 is SASEGT in the germline V gene. The CDR3 protein is CASRQGFNEQFF. CDR3 in DNA: TGTGCCAGCAGGCAGGGCTTCAATGAGCAGTTCTTC.

The rearrangement uses TRBV4-1 and TRBJ1-2; 7 nucleotides match TRBD1. The CDR3 totals 13 residues. From germline, CDR1 is MGHRA and CDR2 YSYEKL. V gave up 1 base and J gave up 5 bases; unmatched junction bases: 1. DNA for the CDR3: TGCGCCAGCAGCCAAGTACAGGGGTATGGCTACACCTTC. Translating gives CASSQVQGYGYTF.

The chain couples TRBV4-3 to TRBJ2-1; 12 bases are shared with TRBD2. Germline CDR1 and CDR2: LGHNA and YSLEER. The ends lost 1 base at V and 6 bases at J; junction bases unmatched: 4. CDR3 size: 16 residues. For the CDR3, the DNA is TGCGCCAGCAGCCAAGGACTAGCGGGAGAAATCAATGAGCAGTTCTTC. It is translated as CASSQGLAGEINEQFF.

The V gene is TRBV30, the J gene TRBJ2-3; 10 bases fit TRBD1. Germline V gene lookup returns CDR1 GTSNPN and CDR2 SVGIG (reference sequence). This CDR3 has 15 amino acids. The trim removed 2 bases at V and 2 bases at J, leaving 4 bases unmatched. This CDR3 is CAWSPGTGDTDTQYF. CDR3 DNA sequence: TGTGCCTGGAGTCCCGGGACAGGGGACACAGATACGCAGTATTTT.

The V call is TRBV29-1, the J call TRBJ1-1; 7 bases align to TRBD1. Losses at the gene ends were 6 bases for V and 8 bases for J; bases not matched to a gene: 6. This CDR3 is built from 11 residues. Germline lookup yields CDR1 SQVTM and CDR2 ANQGSEA. The CDR3 protein is CSVEGAGEAFF. For the CDR3, the DNA is TGCAGCGTCGAGGGGGCCGGCGAAGCTTTCTTT.

The chain carries TRBV11-2 and TRBJ2-1; a weak D match, TRBD2 (5 bases). This CDR3 spans 15 amino acids. CDR1 is SGHAT and CDR2 is FQNNGV in the germline V gene. The germline V and J ends were trimmed by 5 bases and 3 bases, with 14 bases remaining between them. The CDR3 DNA reads TGTGCCAGCAGCCCCCGTGGGAGAAACTACAATGAGCAGTTCTTC. Protein sequence: CASSPRGRNYNEQFF.

V is TRBV20-1 and J is TRBJ2-7; D remains unclear. This CDR3 has 11 residues. The germline CDR1 and CDR2 sequences are DFQATT and SNEGSKA (reference sequence). Trimming took 5 bases from V and 3 from J, leaving 8 bases between them. The CDR3 protein is CSAAVIYEQYF. In DNA, the CDR3 is TGCAGTGCTGCAGTAATCTACGAGCAGTACTTC.

This clonotype appeared a single time. The gene calls are TRBV5-4 and TRBJ2-3; D may be TRBD1 (7 bases). Germline V gene sequence: CDR1 SGHNT, CDR2 YYREEE (reference sequence). Deletions cut 0 bases from V and 4 bases from J, with 27 bases between. The CDR3 runs to 20 residues. The CDR3 spells CASSLAIGGGWGGGPDTQYF. CDR3 in DNA: TGTGCCAGCAGCTTGGCCATAGGGGGCGGCTGGGGAGGTGGTCCAGATACGCAGTATTTT.

The V gene is TRBV27, the J gene TRBJ2-6, with no clear D. This CDR3 comprises 14 residues. CDR1 MNHEY and CDR2 SMNVEV come from the germline V gene (reference sequence). The germline V and J ends were trimmed by 6 bases and 0 bases, with 6 bases remaining between them. The chain's CDR3 is CASRESSGANVLTF. The CDR3 DNA reads TGTGCCAGCAGGGAGAGCTCTGGGGCCAACGTCCTGACTTTC.

The chain joins TRBV6-2 or TRBV6-3 to TRBJ2-3, with 7 nucleotides matching TRBD2. The trim removed 1 base at V and 2 bases at J, leaving 3 bases unmatched. This CDR3 region has 15 residues. Germline loops: CDR1 MNHEY, CDR2 SVGEGT. The CDR3, as DNA: TGTGCCAGCAGTTACTTGAGCGGGGCCACAGATACGCAGTATTTT. Translation gives CASSYLSGATDTQYF.

The chain links TRBV6-4 to TRBJ2-3; either TRBD1 or TRBD2 may fit D (6 bases each). Trimming cost V 2 bases and J 3 bases, with 9 bases left between them. The CDR3 is made up of 14 amino acids. Germline values: CDR1 MRHNA, CDR2 SNTAGT. The CDR3 sequence: CASSDGGPTDTQYF. In nucleotides, the CDR3 is TGTGCCAGCAGTGACGGGGGGCCAACAGATACGCAGTATTTT.

Comment on this clonotype: An end of the junction differs from the germline gene, which may be a read error. The genes are TRBV7-7 and TRBJ2-7, with 10 nucleotides matching TRBD2. The CDR3 is 16 residues long. Germline-derived CDR1 and CDR2 are SSHAT and FNYEAQ (reference sequence). The CDR3 nucleotides read TGTGCTAGCAGCCCTTCCACAAATAGCGGGGGGAGAGAGCAGTACTTC. This encodes CASSPSTNSGGREQYF.

The rearrangement joins TRBV6-5 to TRBJ2-7; weak D call: TRBD2 (5 bases). Germline CDR1 is MNHEY and CDR2 is SVGAGI. There are 16 residues in the CDR3. Deletions cut 0 bases from V and 0 bases from J, with 12 bases between. Here the CDR3 DNA reads TGTGCCAGCAGTTACTCTACGGGAACCCTCTCCTACGAGCAGTACTTC. This encodes CASSYSTGTLSYEQYF.

The chain recombines TRBV4-3 with TRBJ1-2; no definite D call. Germline V lookup: CDR1 LGHNA, CDR2 YSLEER. There are 14 residues in the CDR3. Trimming removed 1 base from V and 0 bases from J, with 6 bases in between. CDR3 in DNA: TGCGCCAGCAGCCAAGGCAGGACTAACTATGGCTACACCTTC. Translation: CASSQGRTNYGYTF.

The rearrangement uses TRBV12-3 or TRBV12-4 and TRBJ2-5; D possibly corresponds to TRBD1 (6 bases). V gave up 4 bases and J gave up 2 bases, with 17 bases separating them. The CDR3 consists of 16 residues. The CDR3 sequence is CASSSSERTVQETQYF. The CDR3, as DNA: TGTGCCAGCAGTTCCTCTGAACGGACAGTACAAGAGACCCAGTACTTC.

This clonotype was seen only once. V is TRBV2 and J is TRBJ1-1; D not certain. The CDR3 contains 15 residues. Germline loops: CDR1 SNHLY, CDR2 FYNNEI. V was clipped by 7 bases and J by 1 base, with 16 bases between them. The CDR3 is CASTEMGSGNTEAFF. The CDR3 region has the DNA TGTGCCAGCACCGAGATGGGGAGCGGGAACACTGAAGCTTTCTTT.

CDR3 sequence: CSAWTSGRSTGELFF. CDR3 DNA sequence: TGCAGCGCCTGGACTAGCGGGAGGTCCACCGGGGAGCTGTTTTTT. V and J are TRBV29-1 and TRBJ2-2; 14 nucleotides line up with TRBD2. Germline values: CDR1 SQVTM, CDR2 ANQGSEA. This CDR3 has 15 amino acids. V shed 7 bases and J 4 bases; nucleotides not matched to a gene: 5.

CDR3 sequence reads: CASSPLAGGHPDTQYF. The CDR3 DNA is TGTGCCAGCAGCCCACTAGCGGGAGGGCACCCAGATACGCAGTATTTT. V is TRBV27 and J is TRBJ2-3; 13 bases match TRBD2. Germline CDR1 and CDR2: MNHEY and SMNVEV (reference sequence). The ends lost 6 bases at V and 4 bases at J; junction bases unmatched: 7. This CDR3 is 16 amino acids long.

CDR3 loop: CASSSIRSPRPGRTGELFF. The DNA of the CDR3 is TGTGCCAGCAGTTCGATTCGGTCCCCTCGGCCAGGGCGGACCGGGGAGCTGTTTTTT. J is TRBJ2-2 and V is TRBV27, with TRBD1 as a possible D gene (5 bases). Germline V gene sequence: CDR1 MNHEY, CDR2 SMNVEV (reference sequence). V was trimmed by 4 bases and J by 5 bases, leaving 26 bases between them. There are 19 residues in the CDR3.

This clonotype was observed a handful of times. The chain combines TRBV11-2 with TRBJ2-2; TRBD1 matches at 9 bases. Unmatched junction bases numbered 6, after V lost 5 bases and J lost 5 bases. CDR3 length equals 15 residues. CDR1 is SGHAT and CDR2 is FQNNGV in the germline V gene. The CDR3 region is CASSHRDRATGELFF. CDR3 bases: TGTGCCAGCAGCCACAGGGACAGGGCGACCGGGGAGCTGTTTTTT.

The rearrangement links TRBV27 to TRBJ1-5; a weak D match, TRBD1 (5 bases). CDR1 and CDR2 from the germline V gene are MNHEY and SMNVEV (reference sequence). The CDR3 contains 14 residues. Trimming removed 5 bases at V and 4 bases at J, with 12 bases between. CDR3 DNA: TGTGCCAGCAGTCCTTCGGGACTAAATCAGCCCCAGCATTTT. It is translated as CASSPSGLNQPQHF.